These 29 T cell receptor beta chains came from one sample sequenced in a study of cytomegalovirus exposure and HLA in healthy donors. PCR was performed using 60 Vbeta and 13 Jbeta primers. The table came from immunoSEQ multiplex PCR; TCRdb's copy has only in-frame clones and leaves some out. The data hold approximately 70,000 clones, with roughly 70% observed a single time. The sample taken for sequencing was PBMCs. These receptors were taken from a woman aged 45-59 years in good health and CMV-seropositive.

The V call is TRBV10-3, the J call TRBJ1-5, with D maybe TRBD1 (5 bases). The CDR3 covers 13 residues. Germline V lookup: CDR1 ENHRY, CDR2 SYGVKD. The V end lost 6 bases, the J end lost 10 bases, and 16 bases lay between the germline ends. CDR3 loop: CAISGGDLSPQHF. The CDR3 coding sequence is TGTGCCATCAGCGGAGGGGATTTAAGCCCCCAGCATTTT.

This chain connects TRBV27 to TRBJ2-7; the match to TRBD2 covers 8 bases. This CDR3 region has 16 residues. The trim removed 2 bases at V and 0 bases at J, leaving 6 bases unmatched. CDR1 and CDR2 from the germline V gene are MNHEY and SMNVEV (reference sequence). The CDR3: CASSLKVAGISYEQYF. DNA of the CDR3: TGTGCCAGCAGTTTAAAGGTAGCGGGAATCTCCTACGAGCAGTACTTC.

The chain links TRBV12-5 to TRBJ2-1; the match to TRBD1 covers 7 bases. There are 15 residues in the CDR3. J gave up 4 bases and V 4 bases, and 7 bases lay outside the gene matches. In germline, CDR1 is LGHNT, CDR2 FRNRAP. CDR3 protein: CASGSTGKQYNEQFF. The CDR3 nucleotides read TGTGCTAGTGGTTCGACAGGGAAACAATACAATGAGCAGTTCTTC.

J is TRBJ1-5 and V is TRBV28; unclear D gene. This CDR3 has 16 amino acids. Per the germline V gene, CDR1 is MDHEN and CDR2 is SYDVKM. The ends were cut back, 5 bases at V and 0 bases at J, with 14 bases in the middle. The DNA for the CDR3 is TGTGCCAGCAGTCCACGCAGTTTTTATAGCAATCAGCCCCAGCATTTT. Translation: CASSPRSFYSNQPQHF.

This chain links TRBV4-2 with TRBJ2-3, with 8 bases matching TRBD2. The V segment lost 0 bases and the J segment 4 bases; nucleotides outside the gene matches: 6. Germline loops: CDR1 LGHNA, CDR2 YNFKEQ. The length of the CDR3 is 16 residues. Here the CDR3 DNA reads TGTGCCAGCAGCCAAGACAGCGGGAGCGGGGCAGATACGCAGTATTTT. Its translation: CASSQDSGSGADTQYF.

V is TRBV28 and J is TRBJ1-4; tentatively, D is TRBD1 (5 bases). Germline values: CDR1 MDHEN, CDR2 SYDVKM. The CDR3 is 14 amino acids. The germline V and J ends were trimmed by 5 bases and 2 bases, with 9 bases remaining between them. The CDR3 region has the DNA TGTGCCAGCAGTCCAGGGAAGACTAATGAAAAACTGTTTTTT. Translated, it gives CASSPGKTNEKLFF.

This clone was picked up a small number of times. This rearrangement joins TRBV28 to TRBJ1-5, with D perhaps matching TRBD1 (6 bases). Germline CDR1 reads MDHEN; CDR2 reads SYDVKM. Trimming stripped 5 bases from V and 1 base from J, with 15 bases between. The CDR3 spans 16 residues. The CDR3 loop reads CASSVVQGGSNQPQHF. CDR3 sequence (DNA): TGTGCCAGCAGTGTCGTACAGGGCGGGAGCAATCAGCCCCAGCATTTT. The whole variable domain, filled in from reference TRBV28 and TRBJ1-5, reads DVKVTQSSRYLVKRTGEKVFLECVQDMDHENMFWYRQDPGLGLRLIYFSYDVKMKEKGDIPEGYSVSREKKERFSLILESASTNQTSMYLCASSVVQGGSNQPQHFGDGTRLSIL.

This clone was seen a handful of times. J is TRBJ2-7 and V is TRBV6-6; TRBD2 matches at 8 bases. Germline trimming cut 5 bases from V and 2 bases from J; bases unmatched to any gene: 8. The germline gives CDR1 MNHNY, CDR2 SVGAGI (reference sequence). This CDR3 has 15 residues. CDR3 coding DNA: TGTGCCAGCAGTCCCCCTGAGCGGGGGACCTACGAGCAGTACTTC. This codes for CASSPPERGTYEQYF.

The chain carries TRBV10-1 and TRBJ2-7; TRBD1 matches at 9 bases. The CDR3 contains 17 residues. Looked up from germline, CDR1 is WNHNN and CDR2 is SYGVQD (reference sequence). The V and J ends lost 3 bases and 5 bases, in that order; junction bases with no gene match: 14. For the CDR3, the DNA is TGCGCCAGCAGTGACACAGTATTAGGGGACAGGGTACACGAGCAGTACTTC. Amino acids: CASSDTVLGDRVHEQYF.

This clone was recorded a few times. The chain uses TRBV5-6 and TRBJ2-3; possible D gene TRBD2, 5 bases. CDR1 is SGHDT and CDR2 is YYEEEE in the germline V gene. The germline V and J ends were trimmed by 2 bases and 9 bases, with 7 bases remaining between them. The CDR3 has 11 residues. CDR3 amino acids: CASSLLGTQYF. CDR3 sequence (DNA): TGTGCCAGCAGCTTACTAGGGACGCAGTATTTT.

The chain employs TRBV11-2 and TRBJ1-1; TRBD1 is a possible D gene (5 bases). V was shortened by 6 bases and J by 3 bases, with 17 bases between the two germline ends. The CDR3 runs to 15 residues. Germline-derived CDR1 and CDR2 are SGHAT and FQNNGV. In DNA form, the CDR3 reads TGTGCCAGCAGTGAGAGGCAGGGTCGGGACACTGAAGCTTTCTTT. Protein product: CASSERQGRDTEAFF.

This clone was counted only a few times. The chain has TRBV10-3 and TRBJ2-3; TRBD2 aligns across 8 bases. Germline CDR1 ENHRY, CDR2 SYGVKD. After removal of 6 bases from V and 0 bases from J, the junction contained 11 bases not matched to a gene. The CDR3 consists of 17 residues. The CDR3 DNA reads TGTGCCATCAGCAACTCACCGGGACTAGGGAGCACAGATACGCAGTATTTT. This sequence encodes CAISNSPGLGSTDTQYF.

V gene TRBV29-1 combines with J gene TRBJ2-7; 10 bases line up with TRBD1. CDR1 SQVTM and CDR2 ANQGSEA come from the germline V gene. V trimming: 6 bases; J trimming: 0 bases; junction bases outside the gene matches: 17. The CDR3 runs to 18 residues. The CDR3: CSVAPRRPGQGSSYEQYF. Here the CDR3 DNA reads TGCAGCGTCGCCCCGAGGCGCCCGGGACAGGGGTCCTCCTACGAGCAGTACTTC.

This CDR3 is CASSQDLASGTGGLEQYF. Here the CDR3 DNA reads TGCGCCAGCAGCCAAGATCTGGCGAGCGGGACGGGAGGGTTAGAGCAGTACTTC. This chain links TRBV4-3 with TRBJ2-7; TRBD2 matches 8 bases. Per the germline V gene, CDR1 is LGHNA and CDR2 is YSLEER. CDR3 length equals 18 residues. V was pared by 0 bases and J by 7 bases, with 17 bases of the junction left unmatched.

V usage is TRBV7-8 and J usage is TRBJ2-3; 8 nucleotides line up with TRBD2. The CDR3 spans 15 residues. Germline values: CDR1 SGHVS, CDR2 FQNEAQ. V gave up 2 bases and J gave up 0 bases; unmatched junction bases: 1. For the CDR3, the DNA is TGTGCCAGCAGCTTAACGGGAGGGAGCACAGATACGCAGTATTTT. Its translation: CASSLTGGSTDTQYF.

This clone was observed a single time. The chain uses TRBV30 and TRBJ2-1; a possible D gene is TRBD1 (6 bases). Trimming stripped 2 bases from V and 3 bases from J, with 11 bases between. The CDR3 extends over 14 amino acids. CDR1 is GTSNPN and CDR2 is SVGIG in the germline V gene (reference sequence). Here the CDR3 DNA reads TGTGCCTGGAGTCCGGACAGCGACTACAATGAGCAGTTCTTC. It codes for CAWSPDSDYNEQFF. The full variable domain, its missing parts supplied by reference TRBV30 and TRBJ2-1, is SQTIHQWPATLVQPVGSPLSLECTVEGTSNPNLYWYRQAAGRGLQLLFYSVGIGQISSEVPQNLSASRPQDRQFILSSKKLLLSDSGFYLCAWSPDSDYNEQFFGPGTRLTVL.

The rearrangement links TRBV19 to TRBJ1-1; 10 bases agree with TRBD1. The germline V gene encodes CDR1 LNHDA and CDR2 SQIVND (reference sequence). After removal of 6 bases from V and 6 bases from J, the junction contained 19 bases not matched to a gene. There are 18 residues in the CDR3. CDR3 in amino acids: CASRHSGTGVGIGAEAFF. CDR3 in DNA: TGTGCCAGTAGACACTCCGGGACAGGGGTTGGGATTGGCGCTGAAGCTTTCTTT.

CDR3 nucleotides: TGTGCCAGCAGACCCGACAGGGGAGGTGGCTACACCTTC. Its protein is CASRPDRGGGYTF. V is TRBV6-6 and J is TRBJ1-2; 8 bases are a match to TRBD1. The CDR3 covers 13 residues. Germline CDR1 and CDR2: MNHNY and SVGAGI (reference sequence). J lost 7 bases, V lost 6 bases, and 7 bases had no gene match.

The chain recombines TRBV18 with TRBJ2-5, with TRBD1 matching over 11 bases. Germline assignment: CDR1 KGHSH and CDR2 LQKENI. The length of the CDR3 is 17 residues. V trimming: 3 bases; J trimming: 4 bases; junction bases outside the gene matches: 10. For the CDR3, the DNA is TGTGCCAGCTCACCGAATACCGGGACAGGGGGTTTAGAGACCCAGTACTTC. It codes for CASSPNTGTGGLETQYF.

In DNA, the CDR3 is TGTGCCAGCTCACCACCTGTGGGGGGGCAAGGTACGCAGTATTTT. Amino acid sequence: CASSPPVGGQGTQYF. V and J are TRBV18 and TRBJ2-3, with TRBD2 as a possible D gene (7 bases). Germline V lookup: CDR1 KGHSH, CDR2 LQKENI. The CDR3 sequence is 15 residues long. V was shortened by 0 bases and J by 8 bases, with 15 bases between the two germline ends. The full variable domain, completed using reference TRBV18 and TRBJ2-3, is NAGVMQNPRHLVRRRGQEARLRCSPMKGHSHVYWYRQLPEEGLKFMVYLQKENIIDESGMPKERFSAEFPKEGPSILRIQQVVRGDSAAYFCASSPPVGGQGTQYFGPGTRLTVL.

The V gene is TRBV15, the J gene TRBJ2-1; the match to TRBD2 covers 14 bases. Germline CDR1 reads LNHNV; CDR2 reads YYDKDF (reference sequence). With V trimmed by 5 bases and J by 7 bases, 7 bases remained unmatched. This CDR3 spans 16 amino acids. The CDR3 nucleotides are TGTGCCACCAGCGGGACTAGCGGGAGAGGGGCGAATGAGCAGTTCTTC. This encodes CATSGTSGRGANEQFF.

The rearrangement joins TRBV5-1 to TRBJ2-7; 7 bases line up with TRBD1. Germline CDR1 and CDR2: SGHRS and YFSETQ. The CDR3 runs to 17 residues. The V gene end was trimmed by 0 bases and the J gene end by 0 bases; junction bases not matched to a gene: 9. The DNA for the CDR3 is TGCGCCAGCAGCTTGGCCTCTAGGGCAGGGGGCTCCTACGAGCAGTACTTC. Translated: CASSLASRAGGSYEQYF.

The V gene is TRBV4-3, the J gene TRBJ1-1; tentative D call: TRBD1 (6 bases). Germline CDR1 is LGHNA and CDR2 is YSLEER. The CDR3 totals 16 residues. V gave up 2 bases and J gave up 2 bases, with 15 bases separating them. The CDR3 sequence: CASSQPGGQINTEAFF. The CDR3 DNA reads TGCGCCAGCAGCCAACCTGGGGGACAAATAAACACTGAAGCTTTCTTT.

The CDR3 spells CASSVGQPGQGSSGYTF. CDR3 nucleotide sequence: TGCGCCAGCAGCGTGGGACAACCGGGACAGGGGTCTTCTGGCTACACCTTC. V usage is TRBV5-1 and J usage is TRBJ1-2; 10 nucleotides agree with TRBD1. J was trimmed by 7 bases and V by 4 bases; bases with no gene match: 16. CDR1 is SGHRS and CDR2 is YFSETQ in the germline V gene. The CDR3 extends over 17 amino acids. Complete variable domain (other parts from reference TRBV5-1 and TRBJ1-2): KAGVTQTPRYLIKTRGQQVTLSCSPISGHRSVSWYQQTPGQGLQFLFEYFSETQRNKGNFPGRFSGRQFSNSRSEMNVSTLELGDSALYLCASSVGQPGQGSSGYTFGSGTRLTVV.

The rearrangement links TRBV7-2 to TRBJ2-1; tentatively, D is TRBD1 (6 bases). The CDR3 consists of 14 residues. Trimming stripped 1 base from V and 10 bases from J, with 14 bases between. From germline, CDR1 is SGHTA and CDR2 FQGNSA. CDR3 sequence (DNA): TGTGCCAGCAGCTTAGTTGGGATGGACAGCGAGCAGTTCTTC. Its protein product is CASSLVGMDSEQFF.

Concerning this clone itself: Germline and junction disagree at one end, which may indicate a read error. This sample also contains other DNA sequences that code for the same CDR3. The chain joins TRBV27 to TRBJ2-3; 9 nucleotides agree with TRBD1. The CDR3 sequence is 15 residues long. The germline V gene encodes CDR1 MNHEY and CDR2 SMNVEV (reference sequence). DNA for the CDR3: TGTGCTAGCAGTTCCTACAGGGGGCGGACAGATACGCAGTATTTT. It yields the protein CASSSYRGRTDTQYF.

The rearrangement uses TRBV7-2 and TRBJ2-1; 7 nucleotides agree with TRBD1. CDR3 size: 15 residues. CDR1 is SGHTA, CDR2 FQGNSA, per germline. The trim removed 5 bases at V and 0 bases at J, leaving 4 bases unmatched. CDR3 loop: CASSASGGSYNEQFF. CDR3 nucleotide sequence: TGTGCCAGCAGCGCTTCAGGGGGCTCCTACAATGAGCAGTTCTTC. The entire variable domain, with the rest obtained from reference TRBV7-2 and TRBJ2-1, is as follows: GAGVSQSPSNKVTEKGKDVELRCDPISGHTALYWYRQSLGQGLEFLIYFQGNSAPDKSGLPSDRFSAERTGGSVSTLTIQRTQQEDSAVYLCASSASGGSYNEQFFGPGTRLTVL.

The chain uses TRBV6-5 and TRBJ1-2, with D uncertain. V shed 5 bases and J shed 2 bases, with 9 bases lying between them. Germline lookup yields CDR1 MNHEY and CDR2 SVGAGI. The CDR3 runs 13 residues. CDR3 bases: TGTGCCAGCAGTAACAGATTGAACTATGGCTACACCTTC. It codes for CASSNRLNYGYTF.

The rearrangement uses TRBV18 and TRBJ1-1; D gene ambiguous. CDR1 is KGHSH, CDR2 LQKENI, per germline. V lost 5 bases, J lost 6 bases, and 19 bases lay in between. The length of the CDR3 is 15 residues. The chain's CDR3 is CASSSHMGAHAEAFF. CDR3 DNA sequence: TGTGCCAGCTCATCCCACATGGGAGCACACGCTGAAGCTTTCTTT. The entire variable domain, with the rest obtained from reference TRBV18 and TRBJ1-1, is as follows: NAGVMQNPRHLVRRRGQEARLRCSPMKGHSHVYWYRQLPEEGLKFMVYLQKENIIDESGMPKERFSAEFPKEGPSILRIQQVVRGDSAAYFCASSSHMGAHAEAFFGQGTRLTVV.